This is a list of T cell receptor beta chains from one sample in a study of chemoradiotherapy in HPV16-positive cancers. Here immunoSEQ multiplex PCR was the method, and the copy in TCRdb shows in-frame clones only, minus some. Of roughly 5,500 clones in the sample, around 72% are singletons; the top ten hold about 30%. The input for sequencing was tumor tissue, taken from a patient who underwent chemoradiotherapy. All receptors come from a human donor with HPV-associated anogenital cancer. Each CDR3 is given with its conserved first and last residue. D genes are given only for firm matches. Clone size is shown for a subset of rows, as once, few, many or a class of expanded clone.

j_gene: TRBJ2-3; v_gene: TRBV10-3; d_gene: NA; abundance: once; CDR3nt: TGTGCCATCAGTCACGGTACAGGAAAGGGGACAGATACGCAGTATTTT; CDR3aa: CAISHGTGKGTDTQYF
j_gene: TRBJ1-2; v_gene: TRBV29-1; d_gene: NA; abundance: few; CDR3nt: TGCAGCGTTGAACCCTATAGAGCCAACTATGGCTACACCTTC; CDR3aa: CSVEPYRANYGYTF
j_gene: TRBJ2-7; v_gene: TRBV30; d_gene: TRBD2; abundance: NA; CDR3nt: TGTGCCTGGACTCCACCGGGGGGGGTGCGGGAGCAGTACTTC; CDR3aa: CAWTPPGGVREQYF
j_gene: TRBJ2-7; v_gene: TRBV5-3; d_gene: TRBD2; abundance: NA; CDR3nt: TGTGCCAGAAGCTACCCTAGCGGGAGGAGCTACGAGCAGTACTTC; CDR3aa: CARSYPSGRSYEQYF
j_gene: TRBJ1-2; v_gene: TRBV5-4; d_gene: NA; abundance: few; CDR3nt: TGTGCCAGCAGCTTGCCGGGGAACTATGGCTACACCTTC; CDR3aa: CASSLPGNYGYTF
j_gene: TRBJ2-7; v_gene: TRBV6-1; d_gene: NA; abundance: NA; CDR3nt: TGTGCCAGCCGTCGGGGGAGGTACGAGCAGTACTTC; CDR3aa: CASRRGRYEQYF
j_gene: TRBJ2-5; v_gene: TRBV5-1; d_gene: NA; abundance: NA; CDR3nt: TGCGCCAGCAGCACCCGGGACCCAGCATACCAAGAGACCCAGTACTTC; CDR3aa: CASSTRDPAYQETQYF
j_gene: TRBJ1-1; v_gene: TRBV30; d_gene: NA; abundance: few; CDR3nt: TGTGCCTGGAGTGTCTTAGGGTGGGCTTTCTTT; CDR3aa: CAWSVLGWAFF
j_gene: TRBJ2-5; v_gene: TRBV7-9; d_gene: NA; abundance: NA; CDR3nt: TGTGCCAGCAGACCACTCGGGACCAAAGAGACCCAGTACTTC; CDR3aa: CASRPLGTKETQYF
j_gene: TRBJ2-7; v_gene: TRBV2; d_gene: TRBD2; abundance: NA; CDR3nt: TGTGCCAGCAGTGTAGCGGGAGTAGTCGACGAGCAGTACTTC; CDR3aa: CASSVAGVVDEQYF
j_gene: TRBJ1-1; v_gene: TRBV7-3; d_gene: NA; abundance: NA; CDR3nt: TGTGCCAGCAGCGCTACCTTCCCGGGGGAAGCTTTCTTT; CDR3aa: CASSATFPGEAFF
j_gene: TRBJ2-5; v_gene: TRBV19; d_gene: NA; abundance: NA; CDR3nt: TGTGCCAGTAGTCCCCAAAGCACAGAGACCCAGTACTTC; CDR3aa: CASSPQSTETQYF
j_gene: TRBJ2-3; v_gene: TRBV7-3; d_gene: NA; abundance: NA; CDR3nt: TGTGCCAGCAGCTTAATTGGAAACAACCCAGATACGCAGTATTTT; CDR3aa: CASSLIGNNPDTQYF
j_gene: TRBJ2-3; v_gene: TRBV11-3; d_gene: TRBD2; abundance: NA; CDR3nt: TGTGCCAGCAGCTCGAGACTAGCGGGGAGCACAGATACGCAGTATTTT; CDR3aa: CASSSRLAGSTDTQYF
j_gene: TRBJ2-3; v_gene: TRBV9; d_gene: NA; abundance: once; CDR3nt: TGTGCCAGCAGCGTAGACCCCGGGGTAGGCCCCACAGATACGCAGTATTTT; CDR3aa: CASSVDPGVGPTDTQYF
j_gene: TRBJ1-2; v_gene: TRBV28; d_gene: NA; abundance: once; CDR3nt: TGTGCCAGCAGTTCACTTCGGGTTGGCTATGGCTACACCTTC; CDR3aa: CASSSLRVGYGYTF
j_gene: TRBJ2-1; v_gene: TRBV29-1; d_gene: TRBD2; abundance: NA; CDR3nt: TGCAGCGTTAGCAGCGGGACAGCCGGGACTAGCGGAGAAAATAACAATGAGCAGTTCTTC; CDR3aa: CSVSSGTAGTSGENNNEQFF
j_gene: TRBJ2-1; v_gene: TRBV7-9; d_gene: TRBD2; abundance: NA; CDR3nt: TGTGCCAGCAGCCTAACTAGCGGGAACTACAATGAGCAGTTCTTC; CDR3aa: CASSLTSGNYNEQFF
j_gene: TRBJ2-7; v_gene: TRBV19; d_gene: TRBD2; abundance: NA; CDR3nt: TGTGCCAGTACCCTCGGGAGGGAGTCTCGCGAGCAGTACTTC; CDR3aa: CASTLGRESREQYF
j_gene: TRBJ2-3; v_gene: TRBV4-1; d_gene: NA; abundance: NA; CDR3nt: TGCGCCAGCAGCCAACAACTAGCCTCCGAAGATACGCAGTATTTT; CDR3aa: CASSQQLASEDTQYF
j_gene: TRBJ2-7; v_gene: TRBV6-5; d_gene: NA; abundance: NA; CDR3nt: TGTGCCAGCAGTGAAGGGTTGGCCTACGAGCAGTACTTC; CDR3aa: CASSEGLAYEQYF
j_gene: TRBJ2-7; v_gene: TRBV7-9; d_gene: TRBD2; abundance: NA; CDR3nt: TGTGCCAGCAGCTTAGCTAGGACTAGCGGGATTGTCTACGAGCAGTACTTC; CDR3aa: CASSLARTSGIVYEQYF
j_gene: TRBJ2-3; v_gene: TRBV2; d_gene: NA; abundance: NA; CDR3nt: TGTGCCAGCAGCGCCGGGACAAGGGGGAATCGTGAGACGCAGTATTTT; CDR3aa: CASSAGTRGNRETQYF
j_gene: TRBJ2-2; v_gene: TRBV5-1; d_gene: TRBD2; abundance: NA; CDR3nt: TGCGCCAGCAGCCCCCAGCGGGAGGTGGAGACCGGGGAGCTGTTTTTT; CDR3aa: CASSPQREVETGELFF
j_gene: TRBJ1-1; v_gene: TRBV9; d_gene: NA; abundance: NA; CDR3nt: TGTGCCAGCAGCGTAGCCTCAGGGAACACTGAAGCTTTCTTT; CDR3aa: CASSVASGNTEAFF
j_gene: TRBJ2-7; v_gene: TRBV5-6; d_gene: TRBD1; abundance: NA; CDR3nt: TGTGCCAGCAGCTTCCTTCAGGGGGCGGGCGAGCAGTACTTC; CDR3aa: CASSFLQGAGEQYF
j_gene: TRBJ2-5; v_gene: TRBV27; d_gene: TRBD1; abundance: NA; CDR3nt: TGTGCCAGCAATATACGACAGGGGGAAGAGGAGACCCAGTACTTC; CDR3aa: CASNIRQGEEETQYF
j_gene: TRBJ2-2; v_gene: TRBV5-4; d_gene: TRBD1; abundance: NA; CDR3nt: TGTGCCAGCAGCTTCGGCCAGGGGGCAACCGGGGAGCTGTTTTTT; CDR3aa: CASSFGQGATGELFF
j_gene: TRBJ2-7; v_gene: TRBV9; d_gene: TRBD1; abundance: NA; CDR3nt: TGTGCCAGCAGCGTAAAAGGGGGCAGTTCCTACGAGCAGTACTTC; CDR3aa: CASSVKGGSSYEQYF
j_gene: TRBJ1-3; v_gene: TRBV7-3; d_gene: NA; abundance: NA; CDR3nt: TGTGCCAGCAGCTTAACGAGGGATTCTGGAAACACCATATATTTT; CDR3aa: CASSLTRDSGNTIYF
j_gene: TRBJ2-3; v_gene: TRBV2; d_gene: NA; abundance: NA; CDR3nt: TGTGCCAGCGTCGGACACCCCACAGATACGCAGTATTTT; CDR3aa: CASVGHPTDTQYF
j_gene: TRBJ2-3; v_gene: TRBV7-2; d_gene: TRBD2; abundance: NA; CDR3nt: TGTGCCAGCAGCCGGACTAGCGCCAAAGATACGCAGTATTTT; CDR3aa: CASSRTSAKDTQYF
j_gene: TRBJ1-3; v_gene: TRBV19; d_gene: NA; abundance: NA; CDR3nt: TGTGCCAGTACTAGGGGAGATTTCTCTGGAAACACCATATATTTT; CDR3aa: CASTRGDFSGNTIYF
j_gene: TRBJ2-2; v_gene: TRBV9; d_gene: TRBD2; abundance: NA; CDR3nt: TGTGCCAGCAGCGCCCCTAGCGGCACCGGGGAGCTGTTTTTT; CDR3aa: CASSAPSGTGELFF
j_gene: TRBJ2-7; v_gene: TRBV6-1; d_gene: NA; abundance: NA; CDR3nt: TGTGCCAGCAAGCTAGTCTCGAGATACGAGCAGTACTTC; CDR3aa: CASKLVSRYEQYF